This TCR beta chain appears in the sequencing data of a study of blood T cell repertoires in COVID-19 (TCRdb year 2020). Context from the whole study: The collaborator samples originated in the United States, Italy and Spain and spanned the acute and convalescent phases of COVID-19. Deeply sampled blood TCRbeta repertoires from subjects exposed to, actively infected with, or recovered from COVID-19 were included in the dataset. Sample metadata almost always included a de-identified subject ID, COVID-19 status, age in years and sex. The samples were drawn from the first 160 participants of the ongoing ImmuneRACE study and from 1,254 subjects provided by 6 global collaborators. The material from the prospective study consisted of cDNA or gDNA derived from T cells, B-cell-depleted T cells, or PBMCs. The repertoires were released in a freely available public database meant as a resource for research on the immune response to SARS-CoV-2. Where available, HLA class I and class II types were taken from metadata supplied by the sample provider and were not determined by assay-based typing.

This clone was observed a single time. The specificity of this receptor is unknown. The input lacks base qualities; no much larger clone sits a single base away. The immunoSEQ Assay, a bias-controlled multiplex PCR, was used to amplify TCRbeta CDR3 regions from genomic DNA. The authors processed their data as follows. Within the assay, amplification of reference gene primers was used to estimate how many nucleated cells each sample contained. Sequence reads were collapsed and filtered to measure the absolute abundance of every unique TCRbeta CDR3 rearrangement. For each sample, productive Simpson clonality was calculated by taking the square root of Simpson's diversity index across productive rearrangements. Held by TCRdb, this immuneACCESS table contains in-frame sequences only and omits some clones. Under half of the omission traces to an unresolved V gene where checked; the cause of the rest is unknown. V and J calls plus clone size are reproduced from that table; the DNA served to infer D and trimming. A total of 210,000 or so clones appear in this sample, around nine tenths of them only once. Of the sample, around 2.9% falls within the top ten clones.

The CDR3 has 15 amino acids, counting the end cysteine and phenylalanine. Only CDR3 DNA is held: 45 bases, read in frame from base 1. The V end loses 5 bases and the J end loses 2 bases, and a stretch of 13 bases separates them. Per the germline V gene, MNHEY is the CDR1 and SVGAGI is the CDR2. Study-wide findings and limitations: Clinical and demographic metadata were provided uncurated, with the amount varying by source and participant.

Each collaborating institution followed its own protocols to collect whole blood in K2EDTA tubes. For TCRbeta analysis, collaborators shipped samples as frozen whole blood, isolated PBMCs, or DNA extracted from either of those sample types. The chain joins TRBV6-5 to TRBJ1-5; 5 matching bases give a weak D call of TRBD1. Input material: peripheral blood. The clonotype was recovered from a woman aged 55 to 70 with acute or convalescent COVID-19. The DNA sequence is TGTGCCAGCAGTACTGCAGGGCAAGGCAATCAGCCCCAGCATTTT. This encodes CASSTAGQGNQPQHF.